This TCR beta chain was identified in a study of cytomegalovirus exposure and HLA in healthy donors (dated by TCRdb to 2016 to 2017). In terms of the full investigation: An earlier analysis of approximately 640 of the donors reported about 290 Gb of sequence data and 117 million unique TCR beta sequences from roughly 180 million T cells. Approximately 300 gigabases of sequencing data and around 85 million unique TCR sequences made up an early release that covered over 550 HLA-typed donors. Among the roughly 400 genotyped donors, more than 70% belonged to the genetic ancestry cluster associated with self-reported Caucasian donors. The study aimed to test whether cataloging public T cell receptors could reveal signatures of past pathogen exposure. The study profiled the T cell repertoires of some 610 subjects by immunosequencing and related them to cytomegalovirus serostatus. In addition to the first cohort of approximately 650 subjects, a separate validation cohort of over 90 different subjects was used. The study combined high-throughput TCR immunosequencing, statistical association of individual TCRs with disease status, and machine learning to predict cytomegalovirus infection status. A later analysis re-analyzed previously published TCR beta repertoires from approximately 670 donors and added high-resolution HLA genotyping to study TCR occurrence patterns. Rather than using new phenotypic data, the later analysis identified candidate immune exposures from TCR beta sequences and from how often those sequences occurred across donors. An earlier analysis of several hundred of the donors applied high-throughput TCR beta sequencing to assess whether each TCR beta V gene segment acted as functional or pseudogenic. Donor age, sex, ethnicity and CMV serostatus were collected together with the repertoire data. A later genetic analysis used genome-wide SNP genotypes for about 55% of the 666 donors, treating that subset as a discovery cohort. Every repertoire in the discovery cohort had been generated on one and the same sequencing platform. Class I and class II HLA loci were covered by the typing at four-digit resolution. Typing coverage varied by locus: about 620-630 donors for A, B, C, DRB1 and DQB1; 522 for DQA1; about 600 for DPA1; approximately 470 for DPB1. About five DR-DQ haplotypes were handled as single units for association and clustering because linkage in the cohort was strong. On average, 235,054 unique TCR beta nucleotide sequences were sequenced per donor among roughly 430 genotyped donors of the cohort, with about 17% of those sequences being non-productive.

Library prep was done by the immunoSEQ multiplex PCR assay. The multiplex PCR relied on a mix of 60 forward primers for TCR Vbeta segments and 13 reverse primers for TCR Jbeta segments. Amplification of the CDR3 region of rearranged TCR beta genes was performed with a multiplex PCR assay on genomic DNA. On the Illumina HiSeq System, the amplified TCR beta libraries were sequenced as 87-base-pair reads. Per the original workflow: A later analysis counted about 80 million unique TCR beta chains across the 550 to 700 repertoires, and roughly 11 million of these chains were shared by at least two donors. Raw reads were error-corrected and collapsed into unique sequences with a nearest-neighbor algorithm that merged closely related sequences to remove PCR and sequencing errors. V, D and J gene segments were assigned by aligning CDR3 sequences to IMGT reference sequences. For a sequence to be retained, a match of at least six nucleotides was required to both a V gene segment and a J gene segment. Rearrangements were classified as productive when the CDR3 lacked stop codons and remained in frame with V and J, and all other rearrangements were classified as non-productive. CDR3 was defined by IMGT convention, running from the second conserved V-encoded cysteine to the conserved J-encoded phenylalanine. The earlier analysis of 587 of the donors excluded any sequence lacking an unambiguous match to a single V gene segment. An earlier analysis of 587 of the donors classified V segments as functional when productive rearrangements were above 56.7% and as segregating when the standard deviation between donors was above 5%. A statistical classification framework was developed to diagnose cytomegalovirus status using the catalog of TCR beta chain sequences. V and J gene assignment, in a later analysis, came from comparing TCR nucleotide sequences with IMGT/GENE-DB human TR gene sequences. A later analysis assigned CDR3 sequences and most-parsimonious VDJ recombination scenarios with the TCRdist pipeline. A later analysis defined each TCR beta chain by its CDR3 amino acid sequence plus V-gene family, and excluded reads lacking a unique V-gene family. To address suspected cross-contamination and a sequencing artifact, a later analysis removed around 590 highly shared, low-generation-probability nucleotide sequences. In a later analysis, a clonal expansion index for each public chain was calculated from normalized within-repertoire ranks of inferred template counts. In a later analysis, generation probabilities were computed using a VDJ recombination model fitted to out-of-frame rearrangements, and the results were checked against IGoR. In a later analysis, hypergeometric tests were used to score TCR-TCR, TCR-HLA and TCR-CMV co-occurrence, with a repertoire-size bias correction applied to TCR pairs. In a later analysis, false discovery rates were estimated by permuting HLA or CMV assignments 20 times. A later analysis grouped co-occurring TCRs with DBSCAN, adding TCRdist sequence similarity when clustering within HLA-allele-positive subsets. Co-occurrence clustering excluded repertoires with fewer than 30,000 or more than 120,000 public chains, plus five with anomalous nucleotide sharing. This is the immuneACCESS table as TCRdb keeps it, with only in-frame sequences that have V and J called. A part of the clones is gone; compared with another copy, unresolved V genes explain less than half, and the rest is unexplained. Clonal size and the V and J genes are those of that table, whereas D and trimming came from the DNA. In all, the sample holds approximately 160,000 clones, and 77% of those were seen once. Approximately 1.5% of the sample comes from the top ten.

From cysteine to phenylalanine, the CDR3 is 14 amino acids long. Kept here is only the CDR3 DNA, which spans 42 bases and is read in frame from base 1. V is reduced by 2 bases and J by 1 base, leaving a spacing of 8 bases between them. The germline V gene encodes CDR1 KGHSH and CDR2 LQKENI. In regard to this clone: This receptor's antigen is unknown. No base qualities exist here, and no much larger clone lies one base off it.

In total, more than 500 healthy bone marrow donors made up the cohort. At the time of sampling, every cohort member was nominally healthy, though immune exposures that went unrecorded were likely present. The donor tested CMV seropositive and was one of the 289 seropositive cohort members. A peripheral blood sample was provided by each donor, and peripheral blood mononuclear cells were used for TCR beta sequencing. The Qiagen DNeasy Blood Extraction Kit was used to extract genomic DNA from the blood cell samples. What the study reported, not specific to this receptor: Because the 87-base-pair reads could not distinguish some IMGT-functional V segments, including TRBV6-2 and TRBV6-3, those segments were excluded. Only TCR beta chains were sequenced in this cohort, and the absence of alpha or paired-chain data limited detectable features. In a later analysis, the rate of TCR association differed among HLA loci, with DRB1 alleles having the most associated TCRs and HLA-C alleles having the fewest. A later analysis found that HLA-associated TCR beta chains were more clonally expanded and had lower generation probabilities than equally common non-associated chains. Because counts were too low, about 15 rarely observed V segments, including chromosome 9 orphons, were left out of the earlier analysis of approximately 500 of the donors. Three of the identified cytomegalovirus-associated TCR beta chains were confirmed in vitro to be specific for cytomegalovirus antigens. The authors suggested that the approach could potentially be extended to other disease states and immunological phenotypes. A further reported finding was that TCR beta sequences accurately predicted the HLA-A and HLA-B alleles for most subjects in the first cohort. The study listed 150 to 200 TCR beta chains as associated with cytomegalovirus. The presence/absence analyses assumed that sequencing depth was roughly uniform across donors, and that assumption may not be true. Assigning TCR associations to individual alleles was difficult when HLA alleles, especially DR and DQ, strongly co-occurred. CMV serostatus was the only immune exposure information available for the cohort. At a false discovery rate of 0.05, a later analysis linked 16,951 TCR beta sequences to specific HLA alleles. Because some donors lacked HLA typing at each locus, the association tests relied only on the typed subset. A cluster of highly shared sequence variants was judged likely to be a technical artifact of the sequencing pipeline. Cytomegalovirus status was reported to be diagnosed by the classifier with high specificity and sensitivity in both the original and validation cohorts. In an earlier analysis of about 540 of the donors, most TCR beta V segments were observed in productive rearrangements about 90% or about 30% of the time, broadly matching IMGT annotations. Across donors, most TCR sequences were observed very rarely, whereas some public TCRs were present in many individuals. In a later genetic analysis, fewer N-insertions in productive TCRs were reported among donors in an Asian-associated ancestry cluster than the roughly 700-donor mean. Most CMV-associated TCR beta chains appeared to be HLA-restricted in a later analysis, and the HLA associations seemed to be driven largely by CMV exposure. In a later genetic analysis, a missense DCLRE1C variant was associated with V-gene and J-gene trimming of TCR beta chains, and the association was replicated in an independent cohort. Linkage disequilibrium might explain the correlated functional status among segregating V segments, but an unknown experimental factor could not be excluded. According to a later analysis, parvovirus B19, influenza, CMV and Epstein-Barr virus appeared linked to several top co-occurrence clusters.

Sequencing was carried out using PBMCs. The receptor was isolated from a woman aged 25 to 39 in good health and CMV-seropositive. Recombination joined TRBV18 with TRBJ2-5; the D gene is possibly TRBD1, with 6 bases matching. CDR3 sequence: CASSPGTSQETQYF. Here is the DNA: TGTGCCAGCTCACCAGGGACAAGCCAAGAGACCCAGTACTTC.